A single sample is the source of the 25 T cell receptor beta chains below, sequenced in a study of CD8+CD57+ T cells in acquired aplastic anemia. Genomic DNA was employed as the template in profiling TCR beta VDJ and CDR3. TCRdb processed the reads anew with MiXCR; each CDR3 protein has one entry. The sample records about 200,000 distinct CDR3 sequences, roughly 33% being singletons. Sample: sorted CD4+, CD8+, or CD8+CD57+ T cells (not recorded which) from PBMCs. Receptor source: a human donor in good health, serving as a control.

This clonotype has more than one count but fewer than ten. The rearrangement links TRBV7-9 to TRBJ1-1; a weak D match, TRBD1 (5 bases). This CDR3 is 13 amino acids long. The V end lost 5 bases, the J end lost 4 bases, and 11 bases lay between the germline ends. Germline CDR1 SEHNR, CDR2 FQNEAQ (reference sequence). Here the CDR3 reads CASSRPGGTEAFF. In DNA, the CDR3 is TGTGCCAGCAGCCGGCCCGGGGGCACTGAAGCTTTCTTT.

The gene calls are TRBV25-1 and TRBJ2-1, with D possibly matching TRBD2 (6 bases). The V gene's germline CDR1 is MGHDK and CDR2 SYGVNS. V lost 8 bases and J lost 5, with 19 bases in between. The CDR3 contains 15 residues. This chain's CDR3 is CASSSPRDLNNEQFF. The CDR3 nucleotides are TGTGCCAGCTCATCACCGCGGGACTTAAACAATGAGCAGTTCTTC.

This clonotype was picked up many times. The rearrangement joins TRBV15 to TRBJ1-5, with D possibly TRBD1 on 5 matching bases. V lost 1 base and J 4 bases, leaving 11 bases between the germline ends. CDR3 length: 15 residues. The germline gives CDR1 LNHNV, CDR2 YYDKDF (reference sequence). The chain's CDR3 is CATSRGTSANQPQHF. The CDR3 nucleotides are TGTGCCACCAGCAGAGGGACATCGGCTAATCAGCCCCAGCATTTT.

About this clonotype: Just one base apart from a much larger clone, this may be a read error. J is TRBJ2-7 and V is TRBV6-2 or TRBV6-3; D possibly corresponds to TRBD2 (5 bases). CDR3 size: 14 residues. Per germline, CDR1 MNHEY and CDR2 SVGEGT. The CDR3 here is CASGRSAGTYERYF. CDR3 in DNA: TGTGCCAGTGGGAGATCGGCAGGTACCTACGAGCGGTACTTC.

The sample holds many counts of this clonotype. The CDR3: CSGSQGWGMNTEAFF. In DNA, the CDR3 is TGCAGCGGATCACAGGGATGGGGCATGAACACTGAAGCTTTCTTT. This chain connects TRBV29-1 to TRBJ1-1, with D possibly being TRBD1 (6 bases). Germline V CDR1 and CDR2: SQVTM, ANQGSEA. This CDR3 has 15 residues. V shed 7 bases and J shed 0 bases, with 18 bases lying between them.

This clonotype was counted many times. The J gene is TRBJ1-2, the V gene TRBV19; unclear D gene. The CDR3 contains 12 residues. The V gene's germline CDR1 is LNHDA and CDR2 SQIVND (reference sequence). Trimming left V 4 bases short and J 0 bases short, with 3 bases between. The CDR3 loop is CASSRANYGYTF. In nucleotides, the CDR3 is TGTGCCAGTAGTAGAGCTAACTATGGCTACACCTTC.

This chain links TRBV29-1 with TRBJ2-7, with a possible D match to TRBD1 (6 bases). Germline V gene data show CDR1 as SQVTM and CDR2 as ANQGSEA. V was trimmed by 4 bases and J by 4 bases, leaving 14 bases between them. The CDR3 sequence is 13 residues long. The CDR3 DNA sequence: TGCAGCGTTGGGAGGCCAGGGGAGTACGAGCAGTACTTC. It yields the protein CSVGRPGEYEQYF.

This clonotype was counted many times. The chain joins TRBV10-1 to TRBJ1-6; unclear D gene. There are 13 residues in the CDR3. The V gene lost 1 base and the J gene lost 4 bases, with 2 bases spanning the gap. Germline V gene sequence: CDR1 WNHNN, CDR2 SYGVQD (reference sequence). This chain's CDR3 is CASSEWYNSPLHF. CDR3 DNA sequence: TGCGCCAGCAGTGAGTGGTATAATTCACCCCTCCACTTT.

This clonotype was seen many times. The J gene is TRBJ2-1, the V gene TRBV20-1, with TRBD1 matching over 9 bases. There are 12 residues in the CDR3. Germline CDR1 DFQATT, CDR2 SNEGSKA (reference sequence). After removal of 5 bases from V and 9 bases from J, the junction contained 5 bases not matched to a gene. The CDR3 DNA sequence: TGCAGTGCTCACAGGGGGCAGAGTGAGCAGTTCTTC. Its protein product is CSAHRGQSEQFF.

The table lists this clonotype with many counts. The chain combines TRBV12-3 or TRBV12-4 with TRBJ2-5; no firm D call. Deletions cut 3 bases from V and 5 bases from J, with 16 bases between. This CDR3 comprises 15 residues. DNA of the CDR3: TGTGCCAGCAGTTTCGGCGTAGGGCTAACGGAGACCCAGTACTTC. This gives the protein CASSFGVGLTETQYF.

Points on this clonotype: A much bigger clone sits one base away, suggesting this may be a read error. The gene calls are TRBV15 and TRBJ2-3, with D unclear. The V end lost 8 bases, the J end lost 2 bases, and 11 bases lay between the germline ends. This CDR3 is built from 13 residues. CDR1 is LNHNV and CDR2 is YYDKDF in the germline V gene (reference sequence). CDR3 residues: CATEISPTDTQYF. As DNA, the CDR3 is TGTGCCACCGAAATTAGCCCCACAGATACGCAGTATTTT.

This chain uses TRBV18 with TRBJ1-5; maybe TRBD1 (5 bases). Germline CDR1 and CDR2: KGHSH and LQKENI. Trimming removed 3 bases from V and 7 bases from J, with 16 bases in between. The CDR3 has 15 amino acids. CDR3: CASSPPGGAGQPQHF. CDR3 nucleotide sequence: TGTGCCAGCTCACCTCCGGGGGGTGCAGGCCAGCCCCAGCATTTT.

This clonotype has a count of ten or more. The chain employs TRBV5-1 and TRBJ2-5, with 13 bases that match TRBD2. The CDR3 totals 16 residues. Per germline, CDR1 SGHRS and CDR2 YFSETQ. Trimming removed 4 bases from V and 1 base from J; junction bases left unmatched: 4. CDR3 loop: CASSRGTSGIQETQYF. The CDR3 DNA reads TGCGCCAGCAGCCGAGGGACTAGCGGGATCCAAGAGACCCAGTACTTC.

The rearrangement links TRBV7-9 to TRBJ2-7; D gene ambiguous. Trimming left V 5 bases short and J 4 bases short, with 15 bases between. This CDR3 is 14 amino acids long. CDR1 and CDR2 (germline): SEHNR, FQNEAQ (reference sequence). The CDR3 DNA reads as TGTGCCAGCAGCCCTCCAGTGGCCAATTACGAGCAGTACTTC. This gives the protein CASSPPVANYEQYF.

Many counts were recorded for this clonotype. The CDR3 reads CASSFAMNTEAFF. CDR3 nucleotide sequence: TGTGCCAGCAGCTTTGCCATGAACACTGAAGCTTTCTTT. This chain uses TRBV5-5 with TRBJ1-1; D is undetermined. Germline V gene data show CDR1 as SGHKS and CDR2 as YYEKEE (reference sequence). The V and J ends lost 2 bases and 0 bases respectively, with 5 bases between them. The CDR3 runs to 13 residues.

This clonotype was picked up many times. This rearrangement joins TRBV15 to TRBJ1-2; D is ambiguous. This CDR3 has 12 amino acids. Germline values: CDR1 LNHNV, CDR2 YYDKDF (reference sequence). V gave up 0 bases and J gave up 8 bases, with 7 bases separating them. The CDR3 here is CATSRDEWGYTF. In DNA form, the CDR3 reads TGTGCCACCAGCAGAGATGAGTGGGGCTACACCTTC.

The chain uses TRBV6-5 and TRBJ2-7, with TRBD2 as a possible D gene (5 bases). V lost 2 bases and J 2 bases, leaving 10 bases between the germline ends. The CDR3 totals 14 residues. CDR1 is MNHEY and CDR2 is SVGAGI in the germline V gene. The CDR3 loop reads CASSYARGAYEQYF. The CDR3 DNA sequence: TGTGCCAGCAGTTACGCCCGGGGAGCCTACGAGCAGTACTTC.

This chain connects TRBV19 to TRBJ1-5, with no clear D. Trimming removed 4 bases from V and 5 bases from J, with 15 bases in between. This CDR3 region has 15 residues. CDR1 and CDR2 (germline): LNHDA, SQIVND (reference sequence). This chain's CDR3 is CASSKHSGMDQPQHF. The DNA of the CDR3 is TGTGCCAGTAGTAAACACTCTGGTATGGATCAGCCCCAGCATTTT.

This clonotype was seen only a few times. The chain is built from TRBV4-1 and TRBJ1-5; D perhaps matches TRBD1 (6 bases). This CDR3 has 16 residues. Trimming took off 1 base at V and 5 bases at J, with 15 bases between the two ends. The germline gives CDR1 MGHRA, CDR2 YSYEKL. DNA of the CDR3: TGCGCCAGCAGCCAAGCTGGAGGGACACTCGATCAGCCCCAGCATTTT. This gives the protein CASSQAGGTLDQPQHF.

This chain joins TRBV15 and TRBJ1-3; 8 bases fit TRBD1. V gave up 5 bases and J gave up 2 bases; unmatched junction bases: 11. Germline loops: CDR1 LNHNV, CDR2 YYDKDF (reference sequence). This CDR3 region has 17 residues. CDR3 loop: CATSGGRDRSTGNTIYF. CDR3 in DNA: TGTGCCACCAGCGGAGGCCGGGACAGGAGTACTGGAAACACCATATATTTT.

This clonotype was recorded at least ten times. CDR3 in amino acids: CSAGRAFGGINQPQHF. The CDR3 nucleotides read TGCAGTGCCGGACGCGCGTTCGGAGGGATCAATCAGCCCCAGCATTTT. V and J are TRBV20-1 and TRBJ1-5; D remains ambiguous. V was pared by 6 bases and J by 3 bases, with 21 bases between. This CDR3 has 16 residues. The germline V gene encodes CDR1 DFQATT and CDR2 SNEGSKA (reference sequence).

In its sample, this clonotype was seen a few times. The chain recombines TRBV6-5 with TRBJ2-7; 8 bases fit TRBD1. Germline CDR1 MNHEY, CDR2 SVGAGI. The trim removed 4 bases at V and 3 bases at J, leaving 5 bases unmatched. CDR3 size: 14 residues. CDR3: CASSSTGGRYEQYF. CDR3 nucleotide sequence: TGTGCCAGCAGTTCTACAGGGGGACGCTACGAGCAGTACTTC.

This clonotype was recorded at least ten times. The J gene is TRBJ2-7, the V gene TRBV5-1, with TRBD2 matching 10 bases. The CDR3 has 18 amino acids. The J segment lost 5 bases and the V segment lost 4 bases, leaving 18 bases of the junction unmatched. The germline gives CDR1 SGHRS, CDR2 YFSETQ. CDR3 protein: CASSLRGPVAGGLHEQYF. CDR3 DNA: TGCGCCAGCAGCCTGAGGGGACCGGTAGCGGGAGGTTTGCACGAGCAGTACTTC.

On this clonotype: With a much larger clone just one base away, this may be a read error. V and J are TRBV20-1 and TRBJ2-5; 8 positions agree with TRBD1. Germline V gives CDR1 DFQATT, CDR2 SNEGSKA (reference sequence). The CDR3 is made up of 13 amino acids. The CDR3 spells CSAYGQGQGTQYF. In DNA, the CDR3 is TGCAGTGCTTACGGACAGGGCCAAGGGACCCAGTACTTC.

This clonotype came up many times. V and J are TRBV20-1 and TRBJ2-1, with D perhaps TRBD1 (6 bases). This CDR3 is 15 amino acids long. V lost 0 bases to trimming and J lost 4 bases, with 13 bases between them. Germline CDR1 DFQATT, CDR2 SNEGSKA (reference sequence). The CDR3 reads CSARDRTGSYNEQFF. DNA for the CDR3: TGCAGTGCTAGAGATCGCACAGGGTCGTACAATGAGCAGTTCTTC.